This TCR beta chain was retrieved from a study of shared clonotypes between healthy human individuals. Across the whole study: Per donor, three plates held CD4 naive cells, three held CD4 memory, two held CD8 naive and one held CD8 memory.

Data came from immunoSEQ multiplex PCR; TCRdb stores just in-frame clones and leaves some out. The sample lists fewer than 850,000 clones, roughly 88% occurring once. The CDR3 consists of 13 residues. The chain combines TRBV21-1 with TRBJ1-1. TRBV21-1 is annotated as a pseudogene. The clonotype comes from a man between 18 and 29 years old in good health. Some clones in this sample may be carry-over from other donors' samples. The sequenced material came from memory CD8+ T cells from PBMCs. Subset noted: CD45RO+ cells pooled with CCR7-negative TemRA cells. CDR3 residues: CASSKDLNTEAFF. The DNA of the CDR3 is TGTGCCAGCAGCAAAGATCTGAACACTGAAGCTTTCTTT.